The sequence of this TCR beta chain was determined in a study of beta chain features in type 1 diabetes. Looking at the study overall: Across the samples, 107,917,701 sorted cells were examined in total.

Overall study results and limits: Shorter TCRB CDR3s, moderately but significantly so, were found in Type 1 diabetes patients in all four CD4+ subsets.

The table lists this clone with a few counts. The target antigen is unknown. Germline V lookup: CDR1 GTSNPN, CDR2 SVGIG (reference sequence). V dropped 3 bases and J dropped 4; count of bases not matched to a gene: 8. The length of the CDR3 is 15 residues. The investigators reverse transcribed all of the isolated RNA, so they sequenced expressed TCRB transcripts. The method was immunoSEQ multiplex PCR; TCRdb's version includes in-frame clones alone and lacks a portion of them. The table lists 240,000 or so clones, over 11% of them singletons. The clonotype originates from a man between 25 and 39 years old with type 1 diabetes. Sequencing was performed on naive CD4+ T cells from blood. The J gene is TRBJ2-4, the V gene TRBV30; 8 bases are shared with TRBD2. CDR3 nucleotides: TGTGCCTGGAGGGACTACGGGGGGGGGAAAAACATTCAGTACTTC. Translation: CAWRDYGGGKNIQYF. Together with reference TRBV30 and TRBJ2-4, the CDR3 gives the full variable domain: SQTIHQWPATLVQPVGSPLSLECTVEGTSNPNLYWYRQAAGRGLQLLFYSVGIGQISSEVPQNLSASRPQDRQFILSSKKLLLSDSGFYLCAWRDYGGGKNIQYFGAGTRLSVL.